This T cell receptor beta chain emerged from a study of blood T cell repertoires in COVID-19. On the study more broadly: Sites in the United States, Italy and Spain provided acute and convalescent COVID-19 samples. Sources were T cells, B-cell-depleted T cells, or PBMCs; the material itself was cDNA or gDNA.

Methods used by the authors: For nucleated cells, counts were estimated from reference gene primer amplification. The table came from immunoSEQ multiplex PCR; TCRdb's copy has only in-frame clones and leaves some out. That table is the source of V, J and clone size, and D and trimming were worked out from the DNA. The table records more than 85,000 clones, about 80% of them present only once. The CDR3 covers 15 residues. Germline loops: CDR1 MNHEY, CDR2 SMNVEV (reference sequence). V shed 6 bases, J shed 2 bases, and the junction held 5 bases outside the gene matches. V usage is TRBV27 and J usage is TRBJ2-7; TRBD2 matches at 12 bases. The source material was peripheral blood. The clonotype comes from a human donor in a cohort sampled during active COVID-19. CDR3: CASRTLAGGAYEQYF. The CDR3 region has the DNA TGTGCCAGCAGGACACTAGCGGGGGGCGCCTACGAGCAGTACTTC.